This record concerns one T cell receptor (beta chain) sequence. This sample is part of a study of T cell changes during pregnancy in multiple sclerosis. Profiled with immunoSEQ multiplex PCR; TCRdb holds only in-frame clones, not every one. The data show tens of thousands of clones, about nine tenths seen once. The receptor was derived from a female donor with multiple sclerosis, enrolled in a pregnancy study. The specimen was peripheral blood, collected in the second trimester of pregnancy.

The CDR3 bases are TGTGCCAGCAGCCGGACAGCGAACACCGGGGAGCTGTTTTTT. This sequence encodes CASSRTANTGELFF. The chain combines TRBV7-6 with TRBJ2-2, with D perhaps TRBD1 (6 bases). Trimming removed 5 bases from V and 0 bases from J, with 7 bases in between. This CDR3 comprises 14 residues. Germline V CDR1 and CDR2: SGHVS, FNYEAQ.